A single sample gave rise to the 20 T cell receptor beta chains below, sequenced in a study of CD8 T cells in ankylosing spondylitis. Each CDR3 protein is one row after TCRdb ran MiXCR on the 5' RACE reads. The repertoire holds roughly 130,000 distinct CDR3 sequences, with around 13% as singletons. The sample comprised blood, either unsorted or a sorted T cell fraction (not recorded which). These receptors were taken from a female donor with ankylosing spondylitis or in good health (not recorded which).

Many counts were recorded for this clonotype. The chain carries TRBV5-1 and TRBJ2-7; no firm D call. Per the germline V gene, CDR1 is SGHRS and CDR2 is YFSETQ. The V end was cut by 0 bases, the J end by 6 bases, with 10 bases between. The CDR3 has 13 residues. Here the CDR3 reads CASSLEGMGEQYF. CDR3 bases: TGCGCCAGCAGCTTGGAAGGGATGGGCGAGCAGTACTTC.

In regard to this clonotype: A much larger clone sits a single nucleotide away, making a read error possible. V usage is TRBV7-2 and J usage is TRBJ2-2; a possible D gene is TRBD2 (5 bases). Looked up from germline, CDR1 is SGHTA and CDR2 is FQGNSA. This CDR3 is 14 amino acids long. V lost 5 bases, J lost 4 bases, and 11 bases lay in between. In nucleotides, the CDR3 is TGTGCCAGCAGCCCCCGGGAATCCACCGGGGAGCTGTTTTTT. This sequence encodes CASSPRESTGELFF.

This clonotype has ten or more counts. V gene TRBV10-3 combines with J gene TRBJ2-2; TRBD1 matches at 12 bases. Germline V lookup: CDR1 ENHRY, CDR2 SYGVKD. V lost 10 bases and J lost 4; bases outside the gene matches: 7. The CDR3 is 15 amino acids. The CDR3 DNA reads TGTGCCACCGGGACAGGGGGCTTTAGCACCGGGGAGCTGTTTTTT. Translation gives CATGTGGFSTGELFF.

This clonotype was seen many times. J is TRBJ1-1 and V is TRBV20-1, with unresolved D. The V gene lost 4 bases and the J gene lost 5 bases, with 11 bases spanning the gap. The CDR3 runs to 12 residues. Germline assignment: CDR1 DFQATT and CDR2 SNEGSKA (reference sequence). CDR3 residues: CSATGLATEAFF. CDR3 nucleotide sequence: TGCAGTGCTACTGGGCTGGCGACTGAAGCTTTCTTT.

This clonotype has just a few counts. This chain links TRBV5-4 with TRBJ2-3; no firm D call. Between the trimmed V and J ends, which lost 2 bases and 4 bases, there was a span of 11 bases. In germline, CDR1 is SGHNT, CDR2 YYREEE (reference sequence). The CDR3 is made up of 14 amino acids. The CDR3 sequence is CASSLSQVSDTQYF. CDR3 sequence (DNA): TGTGCCAGCAGCTTAAGCCAGGTGTCAGATACGCAGTATTTT.

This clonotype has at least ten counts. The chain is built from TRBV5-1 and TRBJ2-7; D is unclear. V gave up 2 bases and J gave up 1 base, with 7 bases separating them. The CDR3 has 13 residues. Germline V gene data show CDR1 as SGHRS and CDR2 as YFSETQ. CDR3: CASSFGESYEQYF. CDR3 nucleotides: TGCGCCAGCAGCTTTGGAGAGTCCTACGAGCAGTACTTC.

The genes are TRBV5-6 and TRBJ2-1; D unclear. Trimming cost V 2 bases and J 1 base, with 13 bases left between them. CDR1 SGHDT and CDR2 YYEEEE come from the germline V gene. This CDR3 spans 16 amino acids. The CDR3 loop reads CASSFSSMGSYNEQFF. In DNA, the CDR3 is TGTGCCAGCAGCTTCTCCTCAATGGGATCCTACAATGAGCAGTTCTTC.

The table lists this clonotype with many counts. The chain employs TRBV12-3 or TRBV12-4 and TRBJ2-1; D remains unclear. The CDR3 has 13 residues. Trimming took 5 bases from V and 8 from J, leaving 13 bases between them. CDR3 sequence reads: CASSQERPYEQFF. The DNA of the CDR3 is TGTGCCAGCAGTCAAGAGAGGCCCTATGAGCAGTTCTTC.

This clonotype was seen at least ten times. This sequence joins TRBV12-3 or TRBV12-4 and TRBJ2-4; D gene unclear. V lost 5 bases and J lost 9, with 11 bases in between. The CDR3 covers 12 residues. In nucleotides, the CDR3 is TGTGCCAGCAGTCCGTCGGACGGCATTCAGTACTTC. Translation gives CASSPSDGIQYF.

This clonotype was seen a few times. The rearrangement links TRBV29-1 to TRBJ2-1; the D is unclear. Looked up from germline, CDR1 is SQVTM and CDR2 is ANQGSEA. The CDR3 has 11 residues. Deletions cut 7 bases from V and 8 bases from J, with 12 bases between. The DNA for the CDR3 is TGCAGCGCCGTTCCTTTTGATGAGCAGTTCTTC. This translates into CSAVPFDEQFF.

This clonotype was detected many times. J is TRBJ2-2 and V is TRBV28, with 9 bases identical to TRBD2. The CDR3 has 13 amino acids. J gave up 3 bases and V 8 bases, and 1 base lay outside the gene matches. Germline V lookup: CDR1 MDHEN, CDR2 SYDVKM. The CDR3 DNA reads TGTGCCAGCTGCGGGGGGGACACCGGGGAGCTGTTTTTT. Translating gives CASCGGDTGELFF.

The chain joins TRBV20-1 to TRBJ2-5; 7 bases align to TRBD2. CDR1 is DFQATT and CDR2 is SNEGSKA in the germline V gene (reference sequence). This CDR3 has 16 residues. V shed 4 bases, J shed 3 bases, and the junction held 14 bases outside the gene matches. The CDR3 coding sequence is TGCAGTGCTATCGCCGCCGGGGGAGGGCGAAAAGAGACCCAGTACTTC. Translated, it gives CSAIAAGGGRKETQYF.

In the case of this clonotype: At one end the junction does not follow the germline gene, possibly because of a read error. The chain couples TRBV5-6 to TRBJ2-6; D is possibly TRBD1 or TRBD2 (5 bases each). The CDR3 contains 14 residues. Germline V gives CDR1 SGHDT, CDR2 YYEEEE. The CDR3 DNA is TGTGCCAGCAGCTCGGGACCTGGGGCCAACGGCCTGACTTTC. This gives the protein CASSSGPGANGLTF.

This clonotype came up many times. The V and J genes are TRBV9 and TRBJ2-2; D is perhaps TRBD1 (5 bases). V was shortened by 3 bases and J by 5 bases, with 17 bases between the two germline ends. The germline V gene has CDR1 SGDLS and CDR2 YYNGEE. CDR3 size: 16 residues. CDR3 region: CASSADPRQRTGELFF. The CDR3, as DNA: TGTGCCAGCAGCGCAGATCCGAGACAGCGAACCGGGGAGCTGTTTTTT.

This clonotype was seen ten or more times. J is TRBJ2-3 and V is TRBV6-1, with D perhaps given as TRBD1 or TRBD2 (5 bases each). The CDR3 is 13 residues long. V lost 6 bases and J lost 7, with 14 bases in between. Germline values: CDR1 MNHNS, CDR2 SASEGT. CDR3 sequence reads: CASSGTETNTQYF. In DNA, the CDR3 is TGTGCCAGCAGCGGGACCGAAACGAATACGCAGTATTTT.

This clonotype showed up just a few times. The DNA of the CDR3 is TGTGCCAGCAGCCAGACTAGCGGCTCCTACAATGAGCAGTTCTTC. Encoded protein: CASSQTSGSYNEQFF. This chain uses TRBV5-4 with TRBJ2-1; 9 bases align to TRBD2. The J segment lost 0 bases and the V segment lost 4 bases, leaving 2 bases of the junction unmatched. Germline V gene lookup returns CDR1 SGHNT and CDR2 YYREEE (reference sequence). The CDR3 covers 15 residues.

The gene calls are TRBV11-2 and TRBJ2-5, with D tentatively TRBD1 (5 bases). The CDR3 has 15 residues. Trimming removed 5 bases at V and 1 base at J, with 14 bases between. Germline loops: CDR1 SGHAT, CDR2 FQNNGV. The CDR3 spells CASSKPTGSQETQYF. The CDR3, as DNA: TGTGCCAGCAGCAAACCTACAGGCTCCCAAGAGACCCAGTACTTC.

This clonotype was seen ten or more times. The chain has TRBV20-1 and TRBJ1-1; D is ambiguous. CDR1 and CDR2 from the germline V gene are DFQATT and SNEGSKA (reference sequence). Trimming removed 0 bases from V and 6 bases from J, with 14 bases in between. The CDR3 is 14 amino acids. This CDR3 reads CSARDLKAAAEAFF. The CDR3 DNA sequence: TGCAGTGCTAGAGATCTCAAGGCTGCCGCTGAAGCTTTCTTT.

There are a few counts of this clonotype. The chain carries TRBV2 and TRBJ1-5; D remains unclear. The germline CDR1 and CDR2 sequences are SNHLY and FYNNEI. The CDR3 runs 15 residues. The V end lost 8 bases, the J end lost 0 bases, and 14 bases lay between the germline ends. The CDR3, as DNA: TGTGCCAGCGCCCAGACCGACGATAGCAATCAGCCCCAGCATTTT. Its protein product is CASAQTDDSNQPQHF.

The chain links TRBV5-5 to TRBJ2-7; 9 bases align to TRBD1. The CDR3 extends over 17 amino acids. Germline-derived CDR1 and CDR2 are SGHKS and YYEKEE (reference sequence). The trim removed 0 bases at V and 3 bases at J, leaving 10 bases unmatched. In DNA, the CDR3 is TGTGCCAGCAGCTTGGCCTCGGACAGGGGCCTATACTACGAGCAGTACTTC. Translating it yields CASSLASDRGLYYEQYF.